The next 17 T cell receptor beta chains were all read from a single sample in a study of CD8+ T cells in alopecia areata. RNA extraction and reverse transcription yielded cDNA as sequencing template. Using immunoSEQ multiplex PCR, the repertoire was profiled, and TCRdb retains in-frame clones only, with some absent. Here the sample spans some 180,000 clones, more than 60% being singletons. The starting material was CD4+ T cells sorted from blood, obtained at week 0. The receptors stem from a human donor with alopecia areata.

The CDR3 region is CSVDVASTEAFF. CDR3 coding DNA: TGCAGCGTTGATGTGGCTTCCACTGAAGCTTTCTTT. The chain joins TRBV29-1 to TRBJ1-1; D gene unclear. The CDR3 extends over 12 amino acids. Germline V gene sequence: CDR1 SQVTM, CDR2 ANQGSEA. Trimming removed 3 bases at V and 4 bases at J, with 9 bases between.

The rearrangement joins TRBV5-1 to TRBJ2-3; TRBD2 agrees at 11 bases. Germline CDR1 is SGHRS and CDR2 is YFSETQ. V lost 0 bases, J lost 4 bases, and 4 bases stayed unmatched. The CDR3 runs 16 residues. CDR3 nucleotides: TGCGCCAGCAGCTTGGAACTAGCGGGGGCGGCAGATACGCAGTATTTT. It is translated as CASSLELAGAADTQYF. Full variable domain (outside the CDR3, taken from reference TRBV5-1 and TRBJ2-3): KAGVTQTPRYLIKTRGQQVTLSCSPISGHRSVSWYQQTPGQGLQFLFEYFSETQRNKGNFPGRFSGRQFSNSRSEMNVSTLELGDSALYLCASSLELAGAADTQYFGPGTRLTVL.

This clone was seen a few times. The gene calls are TRBV30 and TRBJ1-6; D unclear. The CDR3 spans 14 residues. Trimming shortened V by 4 bases and J by 17 bases, and 24 bases separated the two germline ends. Germline lookup yields CDR1 GTSNPN and CDR2 SVGIG (reference sequence). The CDR3 here is CAWTASLSLAAVHF. The CDR3 coding sequence is TGTGCCTGGACCGCCTCCCTCTCGTTAGCGGCGGTCCACTTT.

The chain joins TRBV29-1 to TRBJ1-6, with D unclear. V was shortened by 5 bases and J by 8 bases, with 13 bases between the two germline ends. Germline CDR1 and CDR2: SQVTM and ANQGSEA. CDR3 size: 13 residues. CDR3 sequence (DNA): TGCAGCGTTCGGGAGTCCGGGGATTCACCCCTCCACTTT. Translation gives CSVRESGDSPLHF.

This chain uses TRBV7-2 with TRBJ1-5; D possibly corresponds to TRBD1 (6 bases). Germline V lookup: CDR1 SGHTA, CDR2 FQGNSA. The CDR3 covers 15 residues. V was trimmed by 5 bases and J by 7 bases, leaving 18 bases between them. CDR3 residues: CASSPVGGEEQPQHF. CDR3 DNA sequence: TGTGCCAGCAGCCCAGTAGGGGGGGAGGAACAGCCCCAGCATTTT.

The chain couples TRBV2 to TRBJ1-2; 10 bases fit TRBD1. Unmatched junction bases numbered 8, after V lost 6 bases and J lost 4 bases. Germline CDR1 reads SNHLY; CDR2 reads FYNNEI. The CDR3 covers 15 residues. The CDR3 here is CASSSARDRGYGYTF. CDR3 nucleotides: TGTGCCAGCAGCTCTGCTAGGGACAGGGGCTATGGCTACACCTTC. Drawing the rest from reference TRBV2 and TRBJ1-2, the complete variable domain is EPEVTQTPSHQVTQMGQEVILRCVPISNHLYFYWYRQILGQKVEFLVSFYNNEISEKSEIFDDQFSVERPDGSNFTLKIRSTKLEDSAMYFCASSSARDRGYGYTFGSGTRLTVV.

The chain is built from TRBV25-1 and TRBJ2-2; D call uncertain. The CDR3 length is 16 residues. Trimming pared 3 bases from V and 0 bases from J, leaving 11 bases between. CDR1 and CDR2 (germline): MGHDK, SYGVNS. The CDR3 is CASSDPRIANTGELFF. In DNA, the CDR3 is TGTGCCAGCAGTGATCCCAGGATAGCGAACACCGGGGAGCTGTTTTTT.

The V call is TRBV29-1, the J call TRBJ2-7; D may be TRBD2 (6 bases). From germline, CDR1 is SQVTM and CDR2 ANQGSEA. The CDR3 runs to 18 residues. V was shortened by 0 bases and J by 1 base, with 22 bases between the two germline ends. CDR3: CSVEDYEVRDRDSYEQYF. As DNA, the CDR3 is TGCAGCGTTGAAGATTATGAAGTGCGGGACCGTGATTCCTACGAGCAGTACTTC.

A few counts support this clone. The chain couples TRBV4-3 to TRBJ2-6; weak D call: TRBD1 (6 bases). The CDR3 runs to 18 residues. Trimming removed 0 bases at V and 0 bases at J, with 12 bases between. Per germline, CDR1 LGHNA and CDR2 YSLEER. The CDR3 coding sequence is TGCGCCAGCAGCCAAGACTTCAGGGGAACCTCTGGGGCCAACGTCCTGACTTTC. This sequence encodes CASSQDFRGTSGANVLTF.

This chain uses TRBV11-2 with TRBJ1-1, with 7 bases aligning to TRBD1. The CDR3 totals 16 residues. Trimming removed 1 base from V and 1 base from J; junction bases left unmatched: 6. From germline, CDR1 is SGHAT and CDR2 FQNNGV. CDR3 nucleotides: TGTGCCAGCAGCTTAGGGACAGGACAGCAGAACACTGAAGCTTTCTTT. This translates into CASSLGTGQQNTEAFF. Drawing the rest from reference TRBV11-2 and TRBJ1-1, the complete variable domain is EAGVAQSPRYKIIEKRQSVAFWCNPISGHATLYWYQQILGQGPKLLIQFQNNGVVDDSQLPKDRFSAERLKGVDSTLKIQPAKLEDSAVYLCASSLGTGQQNTEAFFGQGTRLTVV.

This clone was observed a handful of times. This CDR3 reads CASSFGGKPYEQYF. DNA for the CDR3: TGTGCCAGCAGTTTCGGAGGGAAGCCCTACGAGCAGTACTTC. The chain combines TRBV27 with TRBJ2-7, with D possibly being TRBD2 (6 bases). The V end was cut by 3 bases, the J end by 2 bases, with 11 bases between. Germline V lookup: CDR1 MNHEY, CDR2 SMNVEV (reference sequence). The CDR3 spans 14 residues.

This clone showed up just once. The chain couples TRBV4-1 to TRBJ1-6; no clear D gene. From germline, CDR1 is MGHRA and CDR2 YSYEKL. V was clipped by 3 bases and J by 9 bases, with 6 bases between them. This CDR3 is built from 12 residues. The CDR3 is CASSHLGSPLHF. The CDR3 DNA sequence: TGCGCCAGCAGCCACCTGGGTTCACCCCTCCACTTT.

The chain carries TRBV7-9 and TRBJ1-1, with no clear D. V lost 5 bases and J 1 base, leaving 11 bases between the germline ends. CDR3 length: 14 residues. Germline V lookup: CDR1 SEHNR, CDR2 FQNEAQ (reference sequence). CDR3 coding DNA: TGTGCCAGCAGCGGCACCAGAGAGAACACTGAAGCTTTCTTT. Translation: CASSGTRENTEAFF. Based on the CDR3 plus reference TRBV7-9 and TRBJ1-1, the full variable domain is DTGVSQNPRHKITKRGQNVTFRCDPISEHNRLYWYRQTLGQGPEFLTYFQNEAQLEKSRLLSDRFSAERPKGSFSTLEIQRTEQGDSAMYLCASSGTRENTEAFFGQGTRLTVV.

The CDR3 here is CASSVAVNQPQHF. The CDR3 DNA follows: TGCGCCAGCAGTGTCGCAGTCAATCAGCCCCAGCATTTT. V is TRBV10-2 and J is TRBJ1-5, with D uncertain. The CDR3 is made up of 13 amino acids. Trimming removed 4 bases from V and 3 bases from J, with 7 bases in between. CDR1 WSHSY and CDR2 SAAADI come from the germline V gene.

This clone was found a few times. V is TRBV7-2 and J is TRBJ2-7, with 8 positions matching TRBD1. V was pared by 0 bases and J by 1 base, with 2 bases of the junction left unmatched. Germline CDR1 reads SGHTA; CDR2 reads FQGNSA. The CDR3 runs to 15 residues. CDR3 residues: CASSLAWTGSYEQYF. The CDR3 nucleotides read TGTGCCAGCAGCTTAGCCTGGACAGGGTCCTACGAGCAGTACTTC. The complete variable domain, with remaining parts taken from reference TRBV7-2 and TRBJ2-7, reads GAGVSQSPSNKVTEKGKDVELRCDPISGHTALYWYRQSLGQGLEFLIYFQGNSAPDKSGLPSDRFSAERTGGSVSTLTIQRTQQEDSAVYLCASSLAWTGSYEQYFGPGTRLTVT.

This sequence joins TRBV29-1 and TRBJ2-2, with D possibly matching TRBD1 (6 bases). The CDR3 contains 15 residues. Trimming stripped 6 bases from V and 1 base from J, with 15 bases between. Germline V gene lookup returns CDR1 SQVTM and CDR2 ANQGSEA. The chain's CDR3 is CSVMVGTLNTGELFF. For the CDR3, the DNA is TGCAGCGTGATGGTCGGGACACTGAACACCGGGGAGCTGTTTTTT.

The chain links TRBV30 to TRBJ1-1; D gene uncertain. Germline lookup yields CDR1 GTSNPN and CDR2 SVGIG (reference sequence). This CDR3 contains 13 residues. V shed 0 bases and J shed 6 bases, with 11 bases lying between them. The CDR3 spells CAWSVTVGSEAFF. CDR3 nucleotide sequence: TGTGCCTGGAGTGTAACGGTGGGGTCTGAAGCTTTCTTT.